These 24 T cell receptor beta chains were all obtained from the same sample, sequenced in a study of T cell responses to AZD1222 COVID-19 vaccine. Assay: immunoSEQ multiplex PCR; the TCRdb copy retains only in-frame clones and omits some. The data contain about 94,000 clones, less than 85% of them singletons. Material: peripheral blood, obtained 28 days after the second AZD1222 dose. Every receptor here comes from an adult who received the AZD1222 COVID-19 vaccine.

This clone showed up just once. This chain connects TRBV7-9 to TRBJ1-6; D remains unclear. V was cut by 1 base and J by 6 bases, with 10 bases left in between. The germline CDR1 and CDR2 sequences are SEHNR and FQNEAQ (reference sequence). The CDR3 is 15 amino acids. CDR3 sequence: CASSLEGGLNSPLHF. The CDR3 DNA follows: TGTGCCAGCAGCTTAGAAGGAGGCCTTAATTCACCCCTCCACTTT.

J is TRBJ2-7 and V is TRBV5-5; no definite D call. Germline-derived CDR1 and CDR2 are SGHKS and YYEKEE (reference sequence). The CDR3 length is 12 residues. V was shortened by 0 bases and J by 4 bases, with 5 bases between the two germline ends. The CDR3 nucleotides read TGTGCCAGCAGCTTGGGGGCGTACGAGCAGTACTTC. Amino acid sequence: CASSLGAYEQYF.

CDR3 sequence (DNA): TGTGCCAGCAGCCTACAGACGAACACCGGGGAGCTGTTTTTT. This codes for CASSLQTNTGELFF. The chain uses TRBV28 and TRBJ2-2; no reliable D call. Trimming left V 6 bases short and J 0 bases short, with 8 bases between. This CDR3 has 14 amino acids. Germline V lookup: CDR1 MDHEN, CDR2 SYDVKM. Full variable domain (remainder filled in from reference TRBV28 and TRBJ2-2): DVKVTQSSRYLVKRTGEKVFLECVQDMDHENMFWYRQDPGLGLRLIYFSYDVKMKEKGDIPEGYSVSREKKERFSLILESASTNQTSMYLCASSLQTNTGELFFGEGSRLTVL.

The chain combines TRBV4-2 with TRBJ2-7, with 7 bases aligning to TRBD1. In germline, CDR1 is LGHNA, CDR2 YNFKEQ. The V gene end was trimmed by 4 bases and the J gene end by 3 bases; junction bases not matched to a gene: 3. The CDR3 runs 13 residues. The CDR3 here is CASSLNRGYEQYF. DNA of the CDR3: TGTGCCAGCAGCCTAAACAGGGGCTACGAGCAGTACTTC.

This clone came up once. The rearrangement links TRBV28 to TRBJ1-5; tentatively, D is TRBD1 (5 bases). Trimming shortened V by 8 bases and J by 6 bases, and 14 bases separated the two germline ends. CDR3 length equals 13 residues. Per germline, CDR1 MDHEN and CDR2 SYDVKM. The CDR3 loop reads CASRDRLGQPQHF. CDR3 sequence (DNA): TGTGCCAGCCGGGACCGCCTAGGTCAGCCCCAGCATTTT.

The rearrangement links TRBV5-1 to TRBJ2-7, with D maybe TRBD2 (6 bases). Germline values: CDR1 SGHRS, CDR2 YFSETQ. The CDR3 consists of 16 residues. Trimming shortened V by 0 bases and J by 5 bases, and 18 bases separated the two germline ends. For the CDR3, the DNA is TGCGCCAGCAGCTTGGCTTGGGTTCCCGGGGGAGACGAGCAGTACTTC. Translated, it gives CASSLAWVPGGDEQYF.

The V gene is TRBV14, the J gene TRBJ2-1, with 13 positions matching TRBD2. With 6 bases clipped from V and 7 bases from J, the junction kept 12 bases outside the gene matches. Germline-derived CDR1 and CDR2 are SGHDN and FVKESK. The CDR3 consists of 17 residues. The CDR3 nucleotides are TGTGCCAGCAGTGGACTAGCGGGGGCCGGGCCGAGGAATGAGCAGTTCTTC. As protein: CASSGLAGAGPRNEQFF.

The chain combines TRBV27 with TRBJ2-3; 8 bases map to TRBD2. This CDR3 spans 15 amino acids. The germline CDR1 and CDR2 sequences are MNHEY and SMNVEV (reference sequence). J gave up 1 base and V 5 bases, and 5 bases lay outside the gene matches. CDR3 DNA: TGTGCCAGCAGTCAGACTAGCGCCGGCACAGATACGCAGTATTTT. It yields the protein CASSQTSAGTDTQYF.

V and J are TRBV6-5 and TRBJ1-2; 7 bases map to TRBD1. V was clipped by 0 bases and J by 9 bases; unmatched bases: 10. Germline V CDR1 and CDR2: MNHEY, SVGAGI. This CDR3 region has 15 residues. The CDR3 reads CASSYSRDSKVSYTF. Here the CDR3 DNA reads TGTGCCAGCAGTTACTCCCGGGACAGTAAAGTCAGCTACACCTTC.

This chain connects TRBV2 to TRBJ2-3; TRBD2 agrees at 8 bases. This CDR3 is 12 amino acids long. V lost 8 bases, J lost 6 bases, and 4 bases stayed unmatched. Germline assignment: CDR1 SNHLY and CDR2 FYNNEI. The CDR3, as DNA: TGTGCCAGCGGAGCGGGGGTGGATACGCAGTATTTT. It specifies CASGAGVDTQYF.

J is TRBJ2-2 and V is TRBV9; D not resolved. Germline CDR1 reads SGDLS; CDR2 reads YYNGEE. The CDR3 extends over 16 amino acids. V was cut by 4 bases and J by 3 bases, with 16 bases left in between. In nucleotides, the CDR3 is TGTGCCAGCAGCTTCATGACCCGGGTGGACACCGGGGAGCTGTTTTTT. Its protein is CASSFMTRVDTGELFF.

This clone was seen a few times. J is TRBJ1-1 and V is TRBV5-1, with D possibly matching TRBD1 (6 bases). The CDR3 is made up of 15 amino acids. Per the germline V gene, CDR1 is SGHRS and CDR2 is YFSETQ. Trimming pared 3 bases from V and 1 base from J, leaving 13 bases between. The CDR3 DNA sequence: TGCGCCAGCAGCTCTGGCGGGGGCTGGAACACTGAAGCTTTCTTT. The encoded protein is CASSSGGGWNTEAFF.

This clone showed up just a few times. The rearrangement uses TRBV19 and TRBJ2-4; D perhaps matches TRBD2 (7 bases). Looked up from germline, CDR1 is LNHDA and CDR2 is SQIVND (reference sequence). This CDR3 has 17 residues. Trimming shortened V by 5 bases and J by 1 base, and 18 bases separated the two germline ends. This CDR3 is CASSGRGGHYAKNIQYF. CDR3 nucleotides: TGTGCCAGTAGTGGAAGGGGGGGCCATTATGCCAAAAACATTCAGTACTTC.

This clone was observed a handful of times. The J gene is TRBJ2-2, the V gene TRBV19; D perhaps matches TRBD1 (6 bases). CDR3 size: 18 residues. V gave up 3 bases and J gave up 5 bases, with 22 bases separating them. Germline assignment: CDR1 LNHDA and CDR2 SQIVND (reference sequence). The CDR3 sequence: CASSMPFTGLRKTGELFF. The CDR3 bases are TGTGCCAGTAGTATGCCCTTCACAGGGCTGAGAAAAACCGGGGAGCTGTTTTTT. Drawing the rest from reference TRBV19 and TRBJ2-2, the complete variable domain is DGGITQSPKYLFRKEGQNVTLSCEQNLNHDAMYWYRQDPGQGLRLIYYSQIVNDFQKGDIAEGYSVSREKKESFPLTVTSAQKNPTAFYLCASSMPFTGLRKTGELFFGEGSRLTVL.

This chain uses TRBV24-1 with TRBJ2-3; D gene ambiguous. The CDR3 is 14 amino acids. Germline V gives CDR1 KGHDR, CDR2 SFDVKD. V dropped 1 base and J dropped 1 base, with 5 bases sitting between them. The CDR3 spells CATSDFTGTDTQYF. The CDR3 DNA reads TGTGCCACCAGTGATTTCACGGGCACAGATACGCAGTATTTT.

The chain combines TRBV3-1 (or the pseudogene TRBV3-2) with TRBJ1-2; 8 bases line up with TRBD1. V was clipped by 2 bases and J by 0 bases; unmatched bases: 11. This CDR3 has 18 amino acids. Looked up from germline, CDR1 is LGHDT and CDR2 is YNNKEL (reference sequence). The CDR3 region has the DNA TGTGCCAGCAGCCAACTCTCCGGGACAGGCTTTTCTAACTATGGCTACACCTTC. As protein: CASSQLSGTGFSNYGYTF.

J is TRBJ1-5 and V is TRBV7-2; D is unresolved. V lost 5 bases to trimming and J lost 0 bases, with 8 bases between them. The CDR3 has 14 amino acids. Germline values: CDR1 SGHTA, CDR2 FQGNSA. CDR3 sequence: CASSHWDSNQPQHF. CDR3 nucleotides: TGTGCCAGCAGCCACTGGGATAGCAATCAGCCCCAGCATTTT. The full variable domain, rest sourced from reference TRBV7-2 and TRBJ1-5, is GAGVSQSPSNKVTEKGKDVELRCDPISGHTALYWYRQSLGQGLEFLIYFQGNSAPDKSGLPSDRFSAERTGGSVSTLTIQRTQQEDSAVYLCASSHWDSNQPQHFGDGTRLSIL.

V and J are TRBV30 and TRBJ2-1; TRBD2 might be the D (6 bases). The CDR3 is 17 residues long. V was shortened by 3 bases and J by 0 bases, with 18 bases between the two germline ends. In germline, CDR1 is GTSNPN, CDR2 SVGIG (reference sequence). This CDR3 is CAWSPGERFSSYNEQFF. The CDR3 coding sequence is TGTGCCTGGAGCCCGGGGGAGCGGTTTTCCTCCTACAATGAGCAGTTCTTC.

The V and J genes are TRBV24-1 and TRBJ2-1; D is ambiguous. V was pared by 3 bases and J by 11 bases, with 19 bases between. This CDR3 comprises 15 residues. CDR1 and CDR2 (germline): KGHDR, SFDVKD. The CDR3 sequence: CATSDPGRGLGKQFF. Written as DNA, the CDR3 is TGTGCCACCAGTGATCCTGGTCGTGGTCTTGGGAAGCAGTTCTTC.

The chain uses TRBV18 and TRBJ1-3; TRBD1 aligns across 11 bases. CDR3 size: 16 residues. From germline, CDR1 is KGHSH and CDR2 LQKENI. With 6 bases clipped from V and 3 bases from J, the junction kept 7 bases outside the gene matches. The CDR3 DNA is TGTGCCAGCTCTCTTGGACAGGGGGCTAGTGGAAACACCATATATTTT. Protein sequence: CASSLGQGASGNTIYF.

V and J are TRBV6-5 and TRBJ1-1; TRBD1 is a possible D gene (5 bases). Trimming stripped 7 bases from V and 4 bases from J, with 13 bases between. The CDR3 runs 13 residues. The V gene's germline CDR1 is MNHEY and CDR2 SVGAGI. The CDR3 protein is CASTPGRVTEAFF. The CDR3 region has the DNA TGTGCCAGCACCCCGGGCAGGGTCACTGAAGCTTTCTTT.

A remark on this clone: The junction departs from the called germline gene at one end, perhaps through a read error. Other DNA sequences in the same sample also yield this CDR3. The chain is built from TRBV28 and TRBJ1-2; D gene uncertain. The CDR3 has 16 residues. Germline lookup yields CDR1 MDHEN and CDR2 SYDVKM. CDR3 amino acids: CASSYGADGANYGYTF. The CDR3 bases are TGTGCCAGCAGTTACGGAGCGGACGGCGCTAACTATGGCTACACCTTT.

The J gene is TRBJ1-1, the V gene TRBV5-6; D unresolved. Trimming cost V 4 bases and J 8 bases, with 21 bases left between them. The CDR3 sequence is 15 residues long. CDR1 SGHDT and CDR2 YYEEEE come from the germline V gene. This CDR3 is CASSTATITYGEAFF. The CDR3 DNA sequence: TGTGCCAGCAGCACCGCGACCATTACCTACGGGGAAGCTTTCTTT.

The gene calls are TRBV28 and TRBJ1-4; 9 positions match TRBD1. Germline CDR1 MDHEN, CDR2 SYDVKM. Losses at the gene ends were 3 bases for V and 6 bases for J; bases not matched to a gene: 8. This CDR3 region has 16 residues. The CDR3 sequence: CASSLVRGTGYEKLFF. DNA of the CDR3: TGTGCCAGCAGTTTGGTTCGGGGGACAGGGTATGAAAAACTGTTTTTT.